The present entry profiles one T cell receptor beta chain with its context. This record belongs to a study of blood T cell repertoires in COVID-19. Study-wide context: Italy, Spain and the United States were the sources of the convalescent and acute COVID-19 samples.

Per the original methods: Reference gene primer amplification yielded estimated nucleated cell counts. The data were produced by immunoSEQ multiplex PCR, yet TCRdb's version contains in-frame clones alone and is incomplete. The D gene and trimming were derived from the DNA, and the V and J assignments and clone size from that table. The table lists 77,000 or so clones, approximately 90% of them singletons. The CDR3 covers 12 residues. Deletions cut 2 bases from V and 6 bases from J, with 7 bases between. CDR1 is SGHRS, CDR2 YFSETQ, per germline. Sequencing was carried out using peripheral blood. The V call is TRBV5-1, the J call TRBJ2-3; D is undetermined. This TCR was recovered from a middle-aged man with active COVID-19. The DNA of the CDR3 is TGCGCCAGCAGCTTCCTTACTGATACGCAGTATTTT. Protein: CASSFLTDTQYF.